This T cell receptor beta chain originates from a study of T cell changes during pregnancy in multiple sclerosis (dated 2019 in TCRdb). Notes on the research overall: Changes in the T cell repertoire over the course of pregnancy were examined in this study in women with multiple sclerosis.

Library generation was performed with the immunoSEQ multiplex PCR assay. TCRdb provides this immuneACCESS table in a form limited to in-frame rearrangements. Some clones are lacking; in checked studies, under half of them reflect an unresolved V gene, and why the rest are absent is not known. Counted in this sample were 45,000 or so clones; approximately 90% of them appeared once. Jointly, the top ten make up approximately 2.6% of the sample. V is cut by 1 base and J by 5 bases, and the space between the germline ends is 11 bases. CDR1 and CDR2, per the germline V gene (reference sequence), are LNHDA and SQIVND. The cysteine opens and the phenylalanine closes a CDR3 of 14 amino acids. The CDR3 DNA has 42 bases and is translated from base 1. Of note for this clone: Its antigen remains unidentified. No base-level quality is on record; no much larger clone is a single base apart.

The sample here was CD8+ T cells from peripheral blood mononuclear cells, taken in the second trimester of pregnancy. The chain employs TRBV19 and TRBJ1-2; the D gene cannot be resolved reliably. This TCR came from a female donor with multiple sclerosis, enrolled in a pregnancy study. The DNA reads as follows: TGTGCCAGTAGTATAGGTGGCCAGAAATATGGCTACACCTTC. This sequence encodes CASSIGGQKYGYTF.